Below, 18 T cell receptor beta chains from the same sample are listed, as sequenced in a study of somatic mutations in cytotoxic T cells in rheumatoid arthritis. Repertoires were generated with immunoSEQ multiplex PCR, while TCRdb's copy carries only in-frame clones and drops some. The sample has tens of thousands of clones; just under 80% are singletons. Sequencing was carried out using CD8+ T cells sorted from blood. These TCRs come from an adult with rheumatoid arthritis.

This clone came up once. The V call is TRBV27, the J call TRBJ2-2, with D possibly being TRBD2 (5 bases). In germline, CDR1 is MNHEY, CDR2 SMNVEV (reference sequence). The CDR3 contains 16 residues. The V and J ends lost 5 bases and 5 bases respectively, with 18 bases between them. The CDR3 is CASSLIGFGRTGELFF. In DNA, the CDR3 is TGTGCCAGCAGTCTTATCGGTTTTGGGAGAACCGGGGAGCTGTTTTTT.

The chain uses TRBV7-9 and TRBJ2-1; no clear D gene. The CDR3 loop spans 13 amino acids. CDR1 is SEHNR, CDR2 FQNEAQ, per germline (reference sequence). Trimming took off 5 bases at V and 2 bases at J, with 7 bases between the two ends. The CDR3 DNA reads TGTGCCAGCAGCCGGACCCCCTACAATGAGCAGTTCTTC. Amino acids: CASSRTPYNEQFF.

The chain couples TRBV7-9 to TRBJ2-5; 8 bases align to TRBD1. In germline, CDR1 is SEHNR, CDR2 FQNEAQ (reference sequence). CDR3 length: 16 amino acids. The J segment lost 4 bases and the V segment lost 3 bases, leaving 10 bases of the junction unmatched. In DNA, the CDR3 is TGTGCCAGCAGCTTGGACAGGGCGGCTTTACGAGAGACCCAGTACTTC. Its translation is CASSLDRAALRETQYF.

This rearrangement joins TRBV6-1 to TRBJ1-2, with a weak D call TRBD1 (6 bases). Per germline, CDR1 MNHNS and CDR2 SASEGT. This CDR3 comprises 16 residues. V was clipped by 4 bases and J by 0 bases, with 15 bases between them. CDR3 sequence: CASSALGGSANYGYTF. CDR3 DNA: TGTGCCAGCAGTGCGCTAGGGGGATCGGCTAACTATGGCTACACCTTC.

V gene TRBV7-9 combines with J gene TRBJ1-6, with D unresolved. The CDR3 has 14 amino acids. The germline V gene encodes CDR1 SEHNR and CDR2 FQNEAQ (reference sequence). Deletions cut 8 bases from V and 4 bases from J, with 12 bases between. Here the CDR3 DNA reads TGTGCCAGCTGGGAAGTAGGGTATAATTCACCCCTCCACTTT. Its protein is CASWEVGYNSPLHF. The full variable domain, with the rest looked up from reference TRBV7-9 and TRBJ1-6, is DTGVSQNPRHKITKRGQNVTFRCDPISEHNRLYWYRQTLGQGPEFLTYFQNEAQLEKSRLLSDRFSAERPKGSFSTLEIQRTEQGDSAMYLCASWEVGYNSPLHFGNGTRLTVT.

The V gene is TRBV29-1, the J gene TRBJ1-1; D is perhaps TRBD1 (6 bases). Trimming stripped 7 bases from V and 1 base from J, with 16 bases between. Germline CDR1 and CDR2: SQVTM and ANQGSEA. The CDR3 sequence is 14 residues long. The DNA of the CDR3 is TGCAGCGCCGGGCGGGCAGGGGAGAACACTGAAGCTTTCTTT. Translation gives CSAGRAGENTEAFF.

This clone was observed once. Within the sample, other DNA sequences also encode this same CDR3. V gene TRBV2 combines with J gene TRBJ2-1; no clear D. V dropped 5 bases and J dropped 0 bases, with 5 bases sitting between them. The germline gives CDR1 SNHLY, CDR2 FYNNEI. The CDR3 spans 13 residues. CDR3 bases: TGTGCCAGCAGTTCGAGCTCCTACAATGAGCAGTTCTTC. The encoded protein is CASSSSSYNEQFF.

The genes are TRBV7-3 and TRBJ1-1; the D gene is possibly TRBD1 (5 bases). The CDR3 has 13 amino acids. Trimming removed 5 bases from V and 1 base from J, with 8 bases in between. Per germline, CDR1 SGHTA and CDR2 FQGTGA. The CDR3 DNA reads as TGTGCCAGCAGCCAGGGATCGAACACTGAAGCTTTCTTT. Protein: CASSQGSNTEAFF.

The chain links TRBV25-1 to TRBJ1-1, with D uncertain. Between the trimmed V and J ends, which lost 2 bases and 8 bases, there was a span of 18 bases. The germline V gene has CDR1 MGHDK and CDR2 SYGVNS. The CDR3 runs to 15 residues. The CDR3 loop is CASSEAGRLAGEAFF. The CDR3, as DNA: TGTGCCAGCAGTGAAGCTGGGAGACTCGCGGGGGAAGCTTTCTTT. Using reference TRBV25-1 and TRBJ1-1 for the parts outside the CDR3, the full variable domain is EADIYQTPRYLVIGTGKKITLECSQTMGHDKMYWYQQDPGMELHLIHYSYGVNSTEKGDLSSESTVSRIRTEHFPLTLESARPSHTSQYLCASSEAGRLAGEAFFGQGTRLTVV.

The chain has TRBV6-1 and TRBJ1-1; 7 nucleotides line up with TRBD1. This CDR3 contains 12 residues. CDR1 and CDR2 (germline): MNHNS, SASEGT. With V trimmed by 10 bases and J by 2 bases, 4 bases remained unmatched. CDR3 protein: CATDRDNTEAFF. The CDR3 nucleotides read TGTGCCACAGACAGGGATAACACTGAAGCTTTCTTT.

The V and J genes are TRBV5-8 and TRBJ2-1, with D hard to call. Germline CDR1 is SGHTS and CDR2 is YDEGEE. Trimming stripped 3 bases from V and 0 bases from J, with 10 bases between. The CDR3 spans 15 residues. The CDR3 region is CASSSPKYSYNEQFF. The DNA of the CDR3 is TGTGCCAGCAGCTCTCCAAAATACTCCTACAATGAGCAGTTCTTC.

The gene calls are TRBV2 and TRBJ1-1, with a weak D call TRBD1 (5 bases). Germline CDR1 and CDR2: SNHLY and FYNNEI. This CDR3 is 15 amino acids long. The germline V and J ends were trimmed by 2 bases and 1 base, with 11 bases remaining between them. CDR3 coding DNA: TGTGCCAGCAGTGAATGGGGGACCCAGAACACTGAAGCTTTCTTT. Its protein product is CASSEWGTQNTEAFF. Variable domain in full (rest from reference TRBV2 and TRBJ1-1): EPEVTQTPSHQVTQMGQEVILRCVPISNHLYFYWYRQILGQKVEFLVSFYNNEISEKSEIFDDQFSVERPDGSNFTLKIRSTKLEDSAMYFCASSEWGTQNTEAFFGQGTRLTVV.

This chain links TRBV19 with TRBJ2-7; 8 nucleotides line up with TRBD1. The CDR3 spans 13 residues. Germline CDR1 and CDR2: LNHDA and SQIVND (reference sequence). J was trimmed by 3 bases and V by 5 bases; bases with no gene match: 3. Written as DNA, the CDR3 is TGTGCCAGTAGTCCGGGACAGGTCTACGAGCAGTACTTC. It yields the protein CASSPGQVYEQYF. Supplemented by reference TRBV19 and TRBJ2-7, the full variable domain reads DGGITQSPKYLFRKEGQNVTLSCEQNLNHDAMYWYRQDPGQGLRLIYYSQIVNDFQKGDIAEGYSVSREKKESFPLTVTSAQKNPTAFYLCASSPGQVYEQYFGPGTRLTVT.

J is TRBJ2-7 and V is TRBV11-2; D unresolved. Trimming pared 3 bases from V and 4 bases from J, leaving 7 bases between. Germline CDR1 and CDR2: SGHAT and FQNNGV. The CDR3 is 12 amino acids. CDR3 region: CASSFKEYEQYF. In DNA, the CDR3 is TGTGCCAGCAGCTTCAAGGAATACGAGCAGTACTTC.

This chain joins TRBV7-8 and TRBJ2-1; 10 positions agree with TRBD2. The CDR3 loop spans 14 amino acids. The germline V gene encodes CDR1 SGHVS and CDR2 FQNEAQ. J was trimmed by 8 bases and V by 8 bases; bases with no gene match: 9. CDR3 sequence: CASSPGLARDEQFF. CDR3 DNA sequence: TGTGCCAGCTCGCCGGGACTAGCGAGGGATGAGCAGTTCTTC.

This chain joins TRBV2 and TRBJ1-2, with unresolved D. Between the trimmed V and J ends, which lost 0 bases and 5 bases, there was a span of 19 bases. The CDR3 is made up of 17 amino acids. Germline lookup yields CDR1 SNHLY and CDR2 FYNNEI. The chain's CDR3 is CASSEAPPAIVDYGYTF. CDR3 sequence (DNA): TGTGCCAGCAGTGAAGCCCCCCCGGCGATTGTGGATTATGGCTACACCTTC.

The chain employs TRBV27 and TRBJ2-6, with 8 bases fitting TRBD1. Unmatched junction bases numbered 3, after V lost 4 bases and J lost 4 bases. CDR1 and CDR2 from the germline V gene are MNHEY and SMNVEV (reference sequence). The CDR3 covers 15 residues. Written as DNA, the CDR3 is TGTGCCAGCAGTTGGACAGGGAGCGGGGCCAACGTCCTGACTTTC. This sequence encodes CASSWTGSGANVLTF.

V gene TRBV6-1 combines with J gene TRBJ2-7; 7 bases are shared with TRBD1. The junction had 8 bases not matched to a gene; V was cut back by 6 bases and J by 3 bases. Germline V CDR1 and CDR2: MNHNS, SASEGT. There are 14 residues in the CDR3. In DNA form, the CDR3 reads TGTGCCAGCAGCACACAGACAGGGCTCTACGAGCAGTACTTC. Amino acid sequence: CASSTQTGLYEQYF.